This T cell receptor (beta chain) was identified in a study of cytomegalovirus exposure and HLA in healthy donors. Researchers ran the PCR with 60 Vbeta and 13 Jbeta primers. Method: immunoSEQ multiplex PCR; TCRdb's copy keeps in-frame clones and lacks some. Of under 110,000 clones in the sample, roughly 80% are singletons; the top ten hold roughly 3.9%. J was trimmed by 4 bases and V by 0 bases; bases with no gene match: 4. The CDR3 loop spans 16 amino acids. Germline lookup yields CDR1 LNHNV and CDR2 YYDKDF (reference sequence). The study, taken as a whole, reports: In all likelihood, a cluster of highly shared sequence variants was a sequencing artifact.

In regard to this clone: Its matching antigen is unknown.

The origin of this receptor is a man between 60 and 75 years old in good health and CMV-seronegative. Sequencing used PBMCs. This chain uses TRBV15 with TRBJ2-1, with TRBD1 identical over 9 bases. CDR3 DNA sequence: TGTGCCACCAGCAGAGAGGGGGACAGGGTGTACAATGAGCAGTTCTTC. Translation: CATSREGDRVYNEQFF.